This TCR beta chain appears in the sequencing data of a study of beta chain features in type 1 diabetes. On this clone: Its specificity is unknown.

One heparinised draw of blood, averaging roughly 110 mL, came from each donor. Purity of each sorted population was above 95%. General study findings and limits: Small HLA sub-analyses could not settle whether HLA shapes TCRB rearrangement.

Expressed TCRB transcripts were sequenced after all isolated RNA was converted to cDNA. Sequenced by immunoSEQ multiplex PCR; TCRdb stores in-frame clones only, minus some. There are 130,000 to 150,000 clones in the sample; under 60% occur only once, and approximately 0.4% lies in the top ten. The length of the CDR3 is 15 residues. From germline, CDR1 is SEHNR and CDR2 FQNEAQ (reference sequence). V was shortened by 7 bases and J by 6 bases, with 19 bases between the two germline ends. The sequence came from a man between 18 and 29 years old in good health. The chain is built from TRBV7-9 and TRBJ2-1; maybe TRBD2 (5 bases). Sequenced sample: Tregs from blood. The CDR3 protein is CASTIGLGGGNEQFF. The CDR3 DNA reads TGTGCCAGCACCATAGGCCTCGGAGGCGGCAATGAGCAGTTCTTC. Full variable domain (missing parts from reference TRBV7-9 and TRBJ2-1): DTGVSQNPRHKITKRGQNVTFRCDPISEHNRLYWYRQTLGQGPEFLTYFQNEAQLEKSRLLSDRFSAERPKGSFSTLEIQRTEQGDSAMYLCASTIGLGGGNEQFFGPGTRLTVL.